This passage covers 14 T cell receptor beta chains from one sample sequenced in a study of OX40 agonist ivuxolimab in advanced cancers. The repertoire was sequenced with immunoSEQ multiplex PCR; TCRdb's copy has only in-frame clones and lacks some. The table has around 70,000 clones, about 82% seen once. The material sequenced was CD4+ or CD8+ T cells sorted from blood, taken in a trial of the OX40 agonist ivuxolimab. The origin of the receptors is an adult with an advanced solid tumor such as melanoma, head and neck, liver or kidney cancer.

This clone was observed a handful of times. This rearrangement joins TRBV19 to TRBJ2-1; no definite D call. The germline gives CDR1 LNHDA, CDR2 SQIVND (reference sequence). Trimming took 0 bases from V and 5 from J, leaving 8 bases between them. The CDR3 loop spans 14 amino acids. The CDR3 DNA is TGTGCCAGTAGTATAGATCCAGGCCACAATGAGCAGTTCTTC. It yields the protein CASSIDPGHNEQFF.

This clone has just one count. This CDR3 is CASSRDRAWVAYEQYF. The CDR3 DNA reads TGTGCCAGCAGCCGGGACAGGGCGTGGGTGGCCTACGAGCAGTACTTC. The V gene is TRBV2, the J gene TRBJ2-7; 9 bases line up with TRBD1. CDR1 and CDR2 (germline): SNHLY, FYNNEI. Unmatched junction bases numbered 11, after V lost 6 bases and J lost 2 bases. The CDR3 runs to 16 residues. The full variable domain, in which reference TRBV2 and TRBJ2-7 provide the parts outside the CDR3, is EPEVTQTPSHQVTQMGQEVILRCVPISNHLYFYWYRQILGQKVEFLVSFYNNEISEKSEIFDDQFSVERPDGSNFTLKIRSTKLEDSAMYFCASSRDRAWVAYEQYFGPGTRLTVT.

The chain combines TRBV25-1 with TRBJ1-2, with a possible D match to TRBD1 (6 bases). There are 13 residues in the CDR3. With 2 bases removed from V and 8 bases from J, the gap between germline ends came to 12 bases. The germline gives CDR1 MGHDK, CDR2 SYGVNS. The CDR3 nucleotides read TGTGCCAGCAGTGAAAAGGGGGGCGCAGGCTACACCTTC. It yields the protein CASSEKGGAGYTF.

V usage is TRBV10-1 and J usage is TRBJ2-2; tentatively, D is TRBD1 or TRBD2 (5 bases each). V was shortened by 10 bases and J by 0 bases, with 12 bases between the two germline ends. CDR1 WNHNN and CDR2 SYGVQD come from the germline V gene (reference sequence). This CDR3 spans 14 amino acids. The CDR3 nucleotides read TGCGCCACGAGAGGGGCCGCGAACACCGGGGAGCTGTTTTTT. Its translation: CATRGAANTGELFF.

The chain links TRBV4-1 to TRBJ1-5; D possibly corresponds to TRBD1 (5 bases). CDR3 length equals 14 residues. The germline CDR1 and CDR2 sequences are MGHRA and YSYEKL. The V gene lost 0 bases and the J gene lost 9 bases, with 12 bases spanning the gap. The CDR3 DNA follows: TGCGCCAGCAGCCAAGATGACAGCTCCGCGCCCCAGCATTTT. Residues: CASSQDDSSAPQHF.

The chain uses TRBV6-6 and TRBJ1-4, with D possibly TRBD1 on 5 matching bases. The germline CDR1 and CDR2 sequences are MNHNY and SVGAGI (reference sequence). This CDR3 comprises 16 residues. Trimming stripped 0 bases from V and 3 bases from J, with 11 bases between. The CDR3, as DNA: TGTGCCAGCAGTTACTCTTACGGGGCAGCTAATGAAAAACTGTTTTTT. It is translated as CASSYSYGAANEKLFF.

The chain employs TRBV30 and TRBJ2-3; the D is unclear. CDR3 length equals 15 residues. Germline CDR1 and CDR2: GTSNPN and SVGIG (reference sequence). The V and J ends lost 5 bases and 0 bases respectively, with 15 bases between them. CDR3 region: CAWVSAGSSTDTQYF. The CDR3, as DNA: TGTGCCTGGGTGTCGGCCGGTTCTAGCACAGATACGCAGTATTTT.

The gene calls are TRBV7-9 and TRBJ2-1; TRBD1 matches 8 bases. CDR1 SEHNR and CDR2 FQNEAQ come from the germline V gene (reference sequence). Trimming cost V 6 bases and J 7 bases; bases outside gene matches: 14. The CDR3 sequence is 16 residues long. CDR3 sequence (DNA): TGTGCCAGCAGGATCGGGTGGCAGGGGGCCCTGAATGAGCAGTTCTTC. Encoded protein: CASRIGWQGALNEQFF.

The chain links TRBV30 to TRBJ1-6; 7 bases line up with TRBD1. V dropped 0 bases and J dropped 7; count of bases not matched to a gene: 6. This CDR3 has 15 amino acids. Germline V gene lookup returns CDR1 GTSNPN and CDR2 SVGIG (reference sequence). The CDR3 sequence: CAWSVMGQSNSPLHF. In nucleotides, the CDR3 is TGTGCCTGGAGTGTAATGGGACAGTCCAATTCACCCCTCCACTTT.

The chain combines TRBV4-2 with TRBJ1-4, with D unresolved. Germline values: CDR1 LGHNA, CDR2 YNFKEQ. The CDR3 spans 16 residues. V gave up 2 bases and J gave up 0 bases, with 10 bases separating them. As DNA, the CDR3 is TGTGCCAGCAGCCAAAGGACTGGGACAACTAATGAAAAACTGTTTTTT. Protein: CASSQRTGTTNEKLFF.

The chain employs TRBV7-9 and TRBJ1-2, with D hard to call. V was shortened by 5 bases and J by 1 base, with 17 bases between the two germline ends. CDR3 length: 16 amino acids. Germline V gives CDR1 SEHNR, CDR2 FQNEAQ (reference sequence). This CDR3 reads CASSKPGEGFNYGYTF. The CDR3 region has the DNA TGTGCCAGCAGCAAACCCGGGGAGGGATTTAACTATGGCTACACCTTC.

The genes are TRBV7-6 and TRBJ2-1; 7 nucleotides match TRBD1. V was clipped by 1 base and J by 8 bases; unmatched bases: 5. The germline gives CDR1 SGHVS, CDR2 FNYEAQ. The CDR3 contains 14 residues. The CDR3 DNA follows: TGTGCCAGCAGCTTAGGCCCTGACAGGGATGAGCAGTTCTTC. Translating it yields CASSLGPDRDEQFF.

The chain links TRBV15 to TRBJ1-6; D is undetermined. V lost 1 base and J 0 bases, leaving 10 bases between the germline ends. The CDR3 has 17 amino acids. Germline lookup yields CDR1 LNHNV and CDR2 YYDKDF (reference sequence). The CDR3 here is CATSRAARSSYNSPLHF. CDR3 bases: TGTGCCACCAGCAGAGCCGCCAGGAGCTCCTATAATTCACCCCTCCACTTT.

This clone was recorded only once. CDR3 nucleotides: TGTGCCAACCGGACAGCTAGCTCCTACGAGCAGTACGTC. Residues: CANRTASSYEQYV. This chain connects TRBV5-4 to TRBJ2-7; the D gene is possibly TRBD1 (6 bases). Germline V lookup: CDR1 SGHNT, CDR2 YYREEE (reference sequence). V dropped 9 bases and J dropped 0 bases, with 13 bases sitting between them. The CDR3 consists of 13 residues.